This passage covers 14 T cell receptor beta chains from one sample sequenced in a study of blood T cell repertoires in COVID-19. Using immunoSEQ multiplex PCR, the repertoire was profiled, and TCRdb retains in-frame clones only, with some absent. The sample holds 90,000 to 100,000 clones; 70% to 90% are singletons and the top ten take 3.5% to 5.5%. The sequenced sample was peripheral blood. The receptor set was obtained from a man between 70 and 80 years old with acute or convalescent COVID-19.

On this clone itself: Mismatch with germline at one junction end may stem from a read error. The chain carries TRBV5-8 and TRBJ2-7; a possible D gene is TRBD2 (5 bases). The germline CDR1 and CDR2 sequences are SGHTS and YDEGEE. This CDR3 spans 12 amino acids. For the CDR3, the DNA is TGTGCCAGCAGGGGCAGGACTCGTGAGCAGTGCTTC. Amino acid sequence: CASRGRTREQCF.

As for this clone: Other DNA sequences within the sample encode an identical CDR3. J is TRBJ1-2 and V is TRBV27, with 8 bases lining up with TRBD1. The V gene end was trimmed by 5 bases and the J gene end by 5 bases; junction bases not matched to a gene: 7. CDR1 is MNHEY, CDR2 SMNVEV, per germline (reference sequence). The CDR3 has 14 residues. The CDR3 loop is CASSLSTGEYGYTF. The CDR3 DNA sequence: TGTGCCAGCAGTCTTTCGACAGGGGAGTATGGCTACACCTTC.

The J gene is TRBJ2-3, the V gene TRBV5-1; no clear D. Germline lookup yields CDR1 SGHRS and CDR2 YFSETQ. Trimming took off 1 base at V and 2 bases at J, with 5 bases between the two ends. The CDR3 covers 13 residues. The CDR3 DNA is TGCGCCAGCAGCTTGATAGCCACAGATACGCAGTATTTT. This gives the protein CASSLIATDTQYF.

V usage is TRBV19 and J usage is TRBJ1-4, with D maybe TRBD1 (6 bases). The germline gives CDR1 LNHDA, CDR2 SQIVND (reference sequence). The V and J ends lost 5 bases and 1 base respectively, with 14 bases between them. This CDR3 has 16 residues. The CDR3 DNA reads TGTGCCAGTAGTCGGGACACCGGCGTAACTAATGAAAAACTGTTTTTT. This gives the protein CASSRDTGVTNEKLFF.

V is TRBV2 and J is TRBJ2-3; the D gene is possibly TRBD2 (6 bases). CDR1 is SNHLY, CDR2 FYNNEI, per germline. This CDR3 spans 15 amino acids. Trimming took 2 bases from V and 2 from J, leaving 11 bases between them. The CDR3 spells CASSEMGLDTDTQYF. CDR3 sequence (DNA): TGTGCCAGCAGTGAAATGGGACTCGACACAGATACGCAGTATTTT. Using reference TRBV2 and TRBJ2-3 for the parts outside the CDR3, the full variable domain is EPEVTQTPSHQVTQMGQEVILRCVPISNHLYFYWYRQILGQKVEFLVSFYNNEISEKSEIFDDQFSVERPDGSNFTLKIRSTKLEDSAMYFCASSEMGLDTDTQYFGPGTRLTVL.

V gene TRBV2 combines with J gene TRBJ1-6; 8 positions match TRBD1. The CDR3 extends over 16 amino acids. With 0 bases clipped from V and 8 bases from J, the junction kept 6 bases outside the gene matches. CDR1 and CDR2 (germline): SNHLY, FYNNEI. The CDR3 spells CASSEARTGSHSPLHF. In nucleotides, the CDR3 is TGTGCCAGCAGTGAAGCGCGGACAGGGTCCCATTCACCCCTCCACTTT.

The CDR3 DNA follows: TGTGCCAGCAGCCCGGGACAGGGGTCCCAGCCCCAGCATTTT. As protein: CASSPGQGSQPQHF. The rearrangement joins TRBV6-4 to TRBJ1-5, with 10 bases fitting TRBD1. V was pared by 6 bases and J by 7 bases, with 6 bases of the junction left unmatched. The germline gives CDR1 MRHNA, CDR2 SNTAGT. The CDR3 has 14 residues.

CDR3 residues: CASNTGRGYGYTF. CDR3 bases: TGTGCCAGCAACACCGGAAGGGGCTATGGCTACACCTTC. The chain is built from TRBV6-5 and TRBJ1-2; TRBD1 is a possible D gene (5 bases). Germline CDR1 and CDR2: MNHEY and SVGAGI. The CDR3 loop spans 13 amino acids. V dropped 7 bases and J dropped 4 bases, with 13 bases sitting between them.

The rearrangement links TRBV28 to TRBJ2-1; tentative D call: TRBD1 (6 bases). The CDR3 extends over 17 amino acids. Germline CDR1 reads MDHEN; CDR2 reads SYDVKM. The V gene lost 6 bases and the J gene lost 1 base, with 19 bases spanning the gap. The DNA of the CDR3 is TGTGCCAGCAGGGGGACACAAACCCCCTATTCCTACAATGAGCAGTTCTTC. Translation gives CASRGTQTPYSYNEQFF.

The CDR3 sequence: CASSLNGLDSVNTGELFF. The CDR3 nucleotides are TGTGCCAGCAGCTTAAACGGTCTCGACAGTGTCAACACCGGGGAGCTGTTTTTT. The rearrangement uses TRBV7-2 and TRBJ2-2; the D gene is possibly TRBD1 (5 bases). With 2 bases removed from V and 2 bases from J, the gap between germline ends came to 18 bases. CDR3 length equals 18 residues. Per the germline V gene, CDR1 is SGHTA and CDR2 is FQGNSA.

The rearrangement joins TRBV30 to TRBJ2-1; 7 nucleotides match TRBD2. Unmatched junction bases numbered 14, after V lost 4 bases and J lost 8 bases. The CDR3 runs 15 residues. Germline-derived CDR1 and CDR2 are GTSNPN and SVGIG (reference sequence). The CDR3 coding sequence is TGTGCCTGGAAGGCAGTGGGGGGGGGTAGCGATGAGCAGTTCTTC. This gives the protein CAWKAVGGGSDEQFF.

The V gene is TRBV27, the J gene TRBJ1-5, with D possibly being TRBD1 (6 bases). Germline V gives CDR1 MNHEY, CDR2 SMNVEV (reference sequence). The CDR3 consists of 12 residues. V was shortened by 2 bases and J by 10 bases, with 9 bases between the two germline ends. CDR3 sequence (DNA): TGTGCCAGCAGTTTACTACAGGGCCCCCAGCATTTT. This sequence encodes CASSLLQGPQHF.

V is TRBV10-3 and J is TRBJ2-1, with D unclear. The germline gives CDR1 ENHRY, CDR2 SYGVKD. The V end was cut by 2 bases, the J end by 9 bases, with 5 bases between. This CDR3 has 11 amino acids. The DNA for the CDR3 is TGTGCCATCAGTGAGGAGGTTGAGCAGTTCTTC. As protein: CAISEEVEQFF.

V and J are TRBV19 and TRBJ1-2; TRBD1 agrees at 7 bases. This CDR3 contains 15 residues. Germline lookup yields CDR1 LNHDA and CDR2 SQIVND (reference sequence). The junction had 7 bases not matched to a gene; V was cut back by 3 bases and J by 3 bases. The CDR3 loop is CASSIRQGEDYGYTF. In DNA form, the CDR3 reads TGTGCCAGTAGTATTCGGCAGGGGGAAGACTATGGCTACACCTTC.